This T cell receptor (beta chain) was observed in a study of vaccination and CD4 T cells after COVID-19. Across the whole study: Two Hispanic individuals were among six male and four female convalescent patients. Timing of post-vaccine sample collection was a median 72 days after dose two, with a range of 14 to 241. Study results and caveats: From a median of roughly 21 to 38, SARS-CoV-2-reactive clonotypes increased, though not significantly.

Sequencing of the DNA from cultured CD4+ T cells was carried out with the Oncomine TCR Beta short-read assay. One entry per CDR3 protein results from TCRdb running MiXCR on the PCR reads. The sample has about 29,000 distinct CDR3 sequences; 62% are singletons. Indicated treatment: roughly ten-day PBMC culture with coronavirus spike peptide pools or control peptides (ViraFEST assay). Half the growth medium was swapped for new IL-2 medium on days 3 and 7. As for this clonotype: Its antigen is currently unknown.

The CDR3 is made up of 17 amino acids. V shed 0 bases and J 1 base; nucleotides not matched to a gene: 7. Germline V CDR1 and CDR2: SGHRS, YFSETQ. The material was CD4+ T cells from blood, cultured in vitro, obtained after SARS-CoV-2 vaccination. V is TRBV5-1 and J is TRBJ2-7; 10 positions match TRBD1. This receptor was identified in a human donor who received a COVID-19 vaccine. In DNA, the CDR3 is TGCGCCAGCAGCTTGGCGACAGGGGGCATGACTTCCTACGAGCAGTACTTC. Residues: CASSLATGGMTSYEQYF. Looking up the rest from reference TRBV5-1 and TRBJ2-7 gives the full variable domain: KAGVTQTPRYLIKTRGQQVTLSCSPISGHRSVSWYQQTPGQGLQFLFEYFSETQRNKGNFPGRFSGRQFSNSRSEMNVSTLELGDSALYLCASSLATGGMTSYEQYFGPGTRLTVT.